The clone carrying this T cell receptor (beta chain) has ten or more counts. Its antigen is not known. The data were obtained in a study of neurological immune-mediated disorders. Points from the study as a whole: TCR clonal expansion peaked in HTLV-1-associated myelopathy patients and was lowest in multiple sclerosis patients. TCR-beta repertoires seemed private in all groups, with no expanded CDR3 amino acid sequences shared.

PBMCs stored at -80 C, numbering 2 million, were the origin of the unsorted libraries. Via MiXCR, TCRdb re-called the 5' RACE reads, giving one row per CDR3 protein. The sample shows about 70,000 distinct CDR3 sequences, around 3% of them seen only once. CDR1 and CDR2 (germline): SGHRS, YFSETQ. V dropped 1 base and J dropped 2 bases, with 11 bases sitting between them. The length of the CDR3 is 15 residues. The sample was PBMCs. The chain links TRBV5-1 to TRBJ2-3, with a weak D call TRBD1 (5 bases). The source of this sequence is a woman aged 45-65 years with multiple sclerosis. In DNA form, the CDR3 reads TGCGCCAGCAGCTTGACAGGCCCTAACACAGATACGCAGTATTTT. This codes for CASSLTGPNTDTQYF.